Below are 23 T cell receptor beta chains sequenced from a single sample in a study of T cell repertoires in cytomegalovirus infection (dated by TCRdb to about 2019). TCRdb records Illumina HiSeq 1500 as the sequencer. TCRdb ran its own pipeline on the public reads, namely fastp trimming at Q25 and MiXCR clone calling, and kept in-frame beta chains. Each record represents a unique CDR3 protein, reported with the most common genes and DNA among its rows. The sample data list about 190,000 distinct CDR3 sequences, and about a tenth of these were observed just once. The ten largest make up approximately 4.3% of the sample. Sequencing input: PBMCs. Receptors were obtained from a human donor in good health (CMV status not recorded). Some clones in this sample may be carry-over from other donors' samples.

This clonotype was picked up a small number of times. This chain joins TRBV7-2 and TRBJ2-3, with D uncertain. The CDR3 loop spans 13 amino acids. With 4 bases removed from V and 3 bases from J, the gap between germline ends came to 8 bases. Germline-derived CDR1 and CDR2 are SGHTA and FQGNSA. CDR3 sequence reads: CASSSKTTDTQYF. Here the CDR3 DNA reads TGTGCCAGCAGCTCCAAAACAACAGATACGCAGTATTTT.

This clonotype appeared a few times. V gene TRBV4-1 combines with J gene TRBJ2-7; 7 nucleotides line up with TRBD1. The V and J ends lost 1 base and 0 bases, in that order; junction bases with no gene match: 6. This CDR3 has 16 amino acids. Germline V gives CDR1 MGHRA, CDR2 YSYEKL. The CDR3 nucleotides read TGCGCCAGCAGCCAAGTTGGTGGGACAGTCTCCTACGAGCAGTACTTC. Encoded protein: CASSQVGGTVSYEQYF.

This clonotype came up many times. The chain carries TRBV29-1 and TRBJ2-3; 12 bases line up with TRBD2. Germline V lookup: CDR1 SQVTM, CDR2 ANQGSEA. The CDR3 runs 16 residues. Trimming removed 4 bases from V and 3 bases from J; junction bases left unmatched: 8. The CDR3 bases are TGCAGCGTTGCCAGCCCGACTAGCGGGAGAACAGATACGCAGTATTTT. Its translation is CSVASPTSGRTDTQYF.

The rearrangement joins TRBV2 to TRBJ1-2, with 7 positions matching TRBD1. Germline CDR1 is SNHLY and CDR2 is FYNNEI. Trimming took 5 bases from V and 4 from J; bases not matched to a gene: 7. This CDR3 contains 14 residues. The DNA for the CDR3 is TGTGCCAGCAGTTACTCACAGGGGATCTATGGCTACACCTTC. Its protein is CASSYSQGIYGYTF.

This chain links TRBV7-9 with TRBJ2-1, with D hard to call. Germline V CDR1 and CDR2: SEHNR, FQNEAQ (reference sequence). This CDR3 contains 15 residues. Trimming left V 4 bases short and J 0 bases short, with 10 bases between. DNA of the CDR3: TGTGCCAGCAGCTACGGGCCAAGCTCCTACAATGAGCAGTTCTTC. Encoded protein: CASSYGPSSYNEQFF.

This clonotype occurred many times. The rearrangement joins TRBV7-2 to TRBJ2-7, with D possibly matching TRBD2 (6 bases). Trimming removed 1 base from V and 3 bases from J, with 16 bases in between. The CDR3 loop spans 16 amino acids. The V gene's germline CDR1 is SGHTA and CDR2 FQGNSA. The DNA for the CDR3 is TGTGCCAGCAGCTTAGAACCCCGGGGGTCTAGCTACGAGCAGTACTTC. This codes for CASSLEPRGSSYEQYF.

This clonotype is labeled medium-sized (0.01 to 0.1%). V usage is TRBV7-8 and J usage is TRBJ2-3; TRBD2 matches at 9 bases. The CDR3 totals 16 residues. Germline CDR1 SGHVS, CDR2 FQNEAQ. Unmatched junction bases numbered 8, after V lost 5 bases and J lost 2 bases. The CDR3 region is CASSATLAGTTDTQYF. The CDR3 DNA is TGTGCCAGCAGCGCAACTCTAGCGGGGACCACAGATACGCAGTATTTT.

This chain links TRBV30 with TRBJ1-5, with a weak D call TRBD1 (5 bases). CDR3 size: 18 residues. Germline loops: CDR1 GTSNPN, CDR2 SVGIG (reference sequence). V was pared by 0 bases and J by 2 bases, with 20 bases between. The CDR3 here is CAWSVRVAGPLGNQPQHF. The CDR3, as DNA: TGTGCCTGGAGTGTACGGGTCGCAGGGCCATTGGGCAATCAGCCCCAGCATTTT.

The sample holds many counts of this clonotype. The rearrangement uses TRBV7-8 and TRBJ1-1; D is uncertain. CDR1 and CDR2 (germline): SGHVS, FQNEAQ. V lost 5 bases and J 0 bases, leaving 10 bases between the germline ends. CDR3 length equals 14 residues. CDR3 nucleotides: TGTGCCAGCAGCCCGACCAGGATGAACACTGAAGCTTTCTTT. Protein sequence: CASSPTRMNTEAFF.

This clonotype was seen many times. The rearrangement joins TRBV7-8 to TRBJ2-1; 9 bases are a match to TRBD2. In germline, CDR1 is SGHVS, CDR2 FQNEAQ. V shed 5 bases, J shed 3 bases, and the junction held 5 bases outside the gene matches. The CDR3 is 15 residues long. The CDR3 DNA sequence: TGTGCCAGCAGCGCAACTAGCGGGTTCTACAATGAGCAGTTCTTC. It yields the protein CASSATSGFYNEQFF.

There are many counts of this clonotype. The chain recombines TRBV6-2 or TRBV6-3 with TRBJ2-1, with D unresolved. V was pared by 1 base and J by 10 bases, with 8 bases between. The length of the CDR3 is 12 residues. Germline CDR1 is MNHEY and CDR2 is SVGEGT. The CDR3 DNA follows: TGTGCCAGCAGTTACTGGTCGTTGGAGCAGTTCTTC. It specifies CASSYWSLEQFF.

The chain recombines TRBV9 with TRBJ1-6; D perhaps matches TRBD1 (5 bases). This CDR3 is 12 amino acids long. From germline, CDR1 is SGDLS and CDR2 YYNGEE. Trimming left V 2 bases short and J 10 bases short, with 7 bases between. The CDR3 DNA is TGTGCCAGCAGCGTCGGGGCGTCACCCCTCCACTTT. Encoded protein: CASSVGASPLHF. The full variable domain, its missing parts supplied by reference TRBV9 and TRBJ1-6, is DSGVTQTPKHLITATGQRVTLRCSPRSGDLSVYWYQQSLDQGLQFLIQYYNGEERAKGNILERFSAQQFPDLHSELNLSSLELGDSALYFCASSVGASPLHFGNGTRLTVT.

The sample holds many counts of this clonotype. The chain couples TRBV7-8 to TRBJ2-5; 9 bases fit TRBD1. CDR3 length: 15 amino acids. Germline CDR1 reads SGHVS; CDR2 reads FQNEAQ. V gave up 5 bases and J gave up 4 bases; unmatched junction bases: 8. The CDR3: CASSPRTGVRETQYF. The CDR3 DNA reads as TGTGCCAGCAGCCCCAGGACAGGGGTGAGAGAGACCCAGTACTTC.

The chain combines TRBV7-9 with TRBJ2-2; the match to TRBD2 covers 7 bases. Germline lookup yields CDR1 SEHNR and CDR2 FQNEAQ (reference sequence). The CDR3 spans 17 residues. J was trimmed by 6 bases and V by 3 bases; bases with no gene match: 13. The CDR3 DNA follows: TGTGCCAGCAGCTTTCCCTGGACTAGAACGGGACCCGGGGAGCTGTTTTTT. Translated, it gives CASSFPWTRTGPGELFF.

This clonotype appeared a few times. The V and J genes are TRBV15 and TRBJ2-3; D is undetermined. Deletions cut 1 base from V and 3 bases from J, with 5 bases between. This CDR3 spans 13 amino acids. Per the germline V gene, CDR1 is LNHNV and CDR2 is YYDKDF (reference sequence). CDR3 sequence: CATSRGRTDTQYF. The CDR3 coding sequence is TGTGCCACCAGCAGAGGCAGGACAGATACGCAGTATTTT. The full variable domain, with the rest looked up from reference TRBV15 and TRBJ2-3, is DAMVIQNPRYQVTQFGKPVTLSCSQTLNHNVMYWYQQKSSQAPKLLFHYYDKDFNNEADTPDNFQSRRPNTSFCFLDIRSPGLGDTAMYLCATSRGRTDTQYFGPGTRLTVL.

This clonotype was picked up many times. J is TRBJ1-1 and V is TRBV7-8, with D possibly matching TRBD1 (6 bases). CDR1 is SGHVS and CDR2 is FQNEAQ in the germline V gene. Trimming took 2 bases from V and 8 from J, leaving 9 bases between them. CDR3 size: 12 residues. In DNA form, the CDR3 reads TGTGCCAGCAGCTTAACCAGGGGAGAAGCTTTCTTT. Translated: CASSLTRGEAFF.

This clonotype was observed a handful of times. The chain couples TRBV6-1 to TRBJ1-1, with D possibly being TRBD1 (5 bases). Trimming removed 3 bases at V and 4 bases at J, with 12 bases between. Germline lookup yields CDR1 MNHNS and CDR2 SASEGT. CDR3 length: 14 amino acids. The CDR3 coding sequence is TGTGCCAGCAGTGAGGTTTGGGGGGGCACTGAAGCTTTCTTT. This encodes CASSEVWGGTEAFF.

In its sample, this clonotype was seen a few times. The rearrangement uses TRBV5-8 and TRBJ1-1; possibly TRBD1 for D (5 bases). The V end was cut by 2 bases, the J end by 2 bases, with 13 bases between. This CDR3 region has 15 residues. Germline lookup yields CDR1 SGHTS and CDR2 YDEGEE. The CDR3 DNA is TGTGCCAGCAGCTTTGATCGGAGGGGTAACACTGAAGCTTTCTTT. Amino acid sequence: CASSFDRRGNTEAFF.

There are many counts of this clonotype. J is TRBJ2-7 and V is TRBV7-8, with a tentative D call TRBD1 (5 bases). This CDR3 comprises 12 residues. The germline V gene has CDR1 SGHVS and CDR2 FQNEAQ. The germline V and J ends were trimmed by 5 bases and 9 bases, with 14 bases remaining between them. CDR3 DNA: TGTGCCAGCAGCGACCCCGCCCAGGGGCAGTACTTC. Translation: CASSDPAQGQYF.

V and J are TRBV10-3 and TRBJ1-2, with 7 bases identical to TRBD1. This CDR3 region has 16 residues. From germline, CDR1 is ENHRY and CDR2 SYGVKD. The V gene end was trimmed by 0 bases and the J gene end by 5 bases; junction bases not matched to a gene: 9. CDR3 sequence: CAISESAGTDDYGYTF. CDR3 nucleotides: TGTGCCATCAGTGAGTCGGCGGGGACAGATGATTATGGCTACACCTTC.

This chain uses TRBV28 with TRBJ2-5; a possible D gene is TRBD1 (5 bases). The CDR3 is made up of 15 amino acids. CDR1 and CDR2 from the germline V gene are MDHEN and SYDVKM. Trimming took off 7 bases at V and 2 bases at J, with 17 bases between the two ends. The CDR3 region is CASTPSGQGQETQYF. DNA for the CDR3: TGTGCCAGCACCCCCAGTGGGCAGGGACAAGAGACCCAGTACTTC.

The rearrangement uses TRBV4-2 and TRBJ2-1; D unclear. V lost 0 bases and J 9 bases, leaving 9 bases between the germline ends. This CDR3 has 13 amino acids. Germline-derived CDR1 and CDR2 are LGHNA and YNFKEQ. CDR3 nucleotide sequence: TGTGCCAGCAGCCAAGATCGCGGTGGTGAGCAGTTCTTC. It yields the protein CASSQDRGGEQFF.

The chain carries TRBV10-3 and TRBJ2-5; 7 positions agree with TRBD2. Germline V gene data show CDR1 as ENHRY and CDR2 as SYGVKD. The CDR3 is 17 residues long. With V trimmed by 2 bases and J by 4 bases, 13 bases remained unmatched. The DNA for the CDR3 is TGTGCCATCAGTGAGCCCCCGGTGGGAGGGCCATTAGAGACCCAGTACTTC. This codes for CAISEPPVGGPLETQYF.